This is a list of T cell receptor beta chains from one sample in a study of T cell responses to AZD1222 COVID-19 vaccine. The assay was immunoSEQ multiplex PCR, and TCRdb's table has in-frame clones only and misses some. The sample records some 180,000 clones, 80% to 95% being singletons. Sample: peripheral blood, taken 28 days after the second AZD1222 dose. The origin of the receptors is an adult who received the AZD1222 COVID-19 vaccine. Both conserved end residues are part of each CDR3. The D gene is left open where the match is weak. Clone size is stated in some rows and not others, as once, few, many or a class when expanded.

D gene: .; V gene: TRBV6-5; clone size: .; CDR3 length: 13; J gene: TRBJ2-1; CDR3 protein: CASSYSWGSPQFF; CDR3 DNA: TGTGCCAGCAGTTACTCATGGGGGAGCCCTCAGTTCTTC
D gene: TRBD1; V gene: TRBV7-8; clone size: .; CDR3 length: 14; J gene: TRBJ1-6; CDR3 protein: CASSLGQDNSPLHF; CDR3 DNA: TGTGCCAGCAGCTTGGGACAGGATAATTCACCCCTCCACTTT
D gene: .; V gene: TRBV3-1/TRBV3-2; clone size: .; CDR3 length: 16; J gene: TRBJ2-5; CDR3 protein: CASSQDLPRGGETQYF; CDR3 DNA: TGTGCCAGCAGCCAAGATCTTCCCCGGGGTGGAGAGACCCAGTACTTC
D gene: TRBD2; V gene: TRBV11-1; clone size: .; CDR3 length: 15; J gene: TRBJ2-5; CDR3 protein: CASSPTGGYQETQYF; CDR3 DNA: TGTGCCAGCAGCCCGACGGGGGGGTACCAAGAGACCCAGTACTTC
D gene: TRBD2; V gene: TRBV15; clone size: few; CDR3 length: 15; J gene: TRBJ2-1; CDR3 protein: CATSRTSGGSNEQFF; CDR3 DNA: TGTGCCACCAGCAGGACTAGCGGGGGGTCGAATGAGCAGTTCTTC
D gene: TRBD1; V gene: TRBV18; clone size: .; CDR3 length: 16; J gene: TRBJ2-5; CDR3 protein: CASSPSQDRGHGAQYF; CDR3 DNA: TGTGCCAGCTCACCCTCCCAGGACAGGGGGCATGGGGCCCAGTACTTC
D gene: .; V gene: TRBV2; clone size: few; CDR3 length: 13; J gene: TRBJ2-2; CDR3 protein: CASSDQNTGELFF; CDR3 DNA: TGTGCCAGCAGTGATCAGAACACCGGGGAGCTGTTTTTT
D gene: .; V gene: TRBV20-1; clone size: .; CDR3 length: 14; J gene: TRBJ1-2; CDR3 protein: CSAGGQARNYGYTF; CDR3 DNA: TGCAGTGCTGGTGGACAAGCCCGAAACTATGGCTACACCTTC
D gene: .; V gene: TRBV30; clone size: .; CDR3 length: 15; J gene: TRBJ2-5; CDR3 protein: CAWGVGGTIQETQYF; CDR3 DNA: TGTGCCTGGGGGGTTGGCGGGACAATTCAAGAGACCCAGTACTTC
D gene: TRBD1; V gene: TRBV10-3; clone size: .; CDR3 length: 13; J gene: TRBJ1-1; CDR3 protein: CAIRRTGEGEAFF; CDR3 DNA: TGTGCCATCAGGAGGACAGGGGAAGGTGAAGCTTTCTTT
D gene: .; V gene: TRBV5-4; clone size: .; CDR3 length: 15; J gene: TRBJ1-5; CDR3 protein: CASSLVPGSNQPQHF; CDR3 DNA: TGTGCCAGCAGCTTGGTTCCGGGGAGCAATCAGCCCCAGCATTTT
D gene: TRBD1; V gene: TRBV2; clone size: .; CDR3 length: 14; J gene: TRBJ1-5; CDR3 protein: CASAGQGANQPQHF; CDR3 DNA: TGTGCCAGCGCAGGACAGGGGGCGAATCAGCCCCAGCATTTT
D gene: .; V gene: TRBV14; clone size: .; CDR3 length: 19; J gene: TRBJ2-2; CDR3 protein: CASSQEAWYRPANTGELFF; CDR3 DNA: TGTGCCAGCAGCCAAGAAGCCTGGTACAGACCGGCGAACACCGGGGAGCTGTTTTTT
D gene: .; V gene: TRBV27; clone size: .; CDR3 length: 13; J gene: TRBJ2-3; CDR3 protein: CASRLYKEDTQYF; CDR3 DNA: TGTGCCAGCCGCCTCTACAAGGAGGATACGCAGTATTTT
D gene: .; V gene: TRBV29-1; clone size: .; CDR3 length: 12; J gene: TRBJ2-1; CDR3 protein: CSVSGHYNEQFF; CDR3 DNA: TGCAGCGTTTCGGGTCACTACAATGAGCAGTTCTTC
D gene: TRBD1; V gene: TRBV4-3; clone size: .; CDR3 length: 16; J gene: TRBJ2-5; CDR3 protein: CASSQSGQGLQETQYF; CDR3 DNA: TGCGCCAGCAGCCAATCGGGACAGGGCCTTCAGGAGACCCAGTACTTC
D gene: .; V gene: TRBV27; clone size: .; CDR3 length: 16; J gene: TRBJ1-2; CDR3 protein: CASSPAARRADYGYTF; CDR3 DNA: TGTGCCAGCAGTCCCGCTGCTCGGAGGGCAGACTATGGCTACACCTTC
D gene: TRBD2; V gene: TRBV27; clone size: .; CDR3 length: 15; J gene: TRBJ2-7; CDR3 protein: CASSSKQGGRGEQYF; CDR3 DNA: TGTGCCAGCAGTTCCAAACAGGGCGGGAGGGGCGAGCAGTACTTC
D gene: .; V gene: TRBV28; clone size: .; CDR3 length: 12; J gene: TRBJ2-7; CDR3 protein: CASRDGQYEQYF; CDR3 DNA: TGTGCCAGCAGAGATGGACAGTACGAGCAGTACTTC
D gene: TRBD2; V gene: TRBV11-2; clone size: once; CDR3 length: 15; J gene: TRBJ2-1; CDR3 protein: CASRPSSGSDHEQFF; CDR3 DNA: TGTGCCAGCAGACCATCTAGCGGGAGTGACCATGAGCAGTTCTTC
D gene: TRBD2; V gene: TRBV2; clone size: .; CDR3 length: 15; J gene: TRBJ2-7; CDR3 protein: CASSGSGRSSYEQYF; CDR3 DNA: TGTGCCAGCAGTGGGAGCGGGAGAAGCTCCTACGAGCAGTACTTC
D gene: .; V gene: TRBV28; clone size: .; CDR3 length: 14; J gene: TRBJ1-3; CDR3 protein: CASSLARVGNTIYF; CDR3 DNA: TGTGCCAGCAGTTTGGCCAGGGTTGGGAACACCATATATTTT
D gene: .; V gene: TRBV10-2; clone size: .; CDR3 length: 15; J gene: TRBJ1-1; CDR3 protein: CASKDLGTVNTEAFF; CDR3 DNA: TGCGCCAGCAAAGACCTTGGGACCGTGAACACTGAAGCTTTCTTT
D gene: .; V gene: TRBV7-2; clone size: .; CDR3 length: 13; J gene: TRBJ2-2; CDR3 protein: CASSLMGAGELFF; CDR3 DNA: TGTGCCAGCAGCTTAATGGGGGCCGGGGAGCTGTTTTTT
D gene: .; V gene: TRBV24-1; clone size: .; CDR3 length: 11; J gene: TRBJ1-1; CDR3 protein: CATSDFKEAFF; CDR3 DNA: TGTGCCACCAGTGATTTTAAAGAAGCTTTCTTT
D gene: TRBD2; V gene: TRBV11-2; clone size: .; CDR3 length: 17; J gene: TRBJ2-2; CDR3 protein: CASSPWSLAGPKWELFF; CDR3 DNA: TGTGCCAGCAGCCCCTGGTCCCTAGCGGGCCCGAAATGGGAGCTGTTTTTT
D gene: .; V gene: TRBV9; clone size: .; CDR3 length: 14; J gene: TRBJ2-7; CDR3 protein: CASGSETATYEQYF; CDR3 DNA: TGTGCCAGCGGTAGCGAGACTGCTACCTACGAGCAGTACTTC
D gene: TRBD1; V gene: TRBV4-2; clone size: .; CDR3 length: 15; J gene: TRBJ2-3; CDR3 protein: CASSQWDRAADTQYF; CDR3 DNA: TGTGCCAGCAGCCAATGGGACAGGGCGGCAGATACGCAGTATTTT
D gene: TRBD1; V gene: TRBV9; clone size: once; CDR3 length: 14; J gene: TRBJ1-5; CDR3 protein: CASSAGQGNQPQHF; CDR3 DNA: TGTGCCAGCAGCGCGGGACAGGGCAATCAGCCCCAGCATTTT
D gene: .; V gene: TRBV12-3/TRBV12-4; clone size: once; CDR3 length: 13; J gene: TRBJ1-4; CDR3 protein: CASRLGGSEKLFF; CDR3 DNA: TGTGCCAGCCGACTTGGCGGGTCTGAAAAACTGTTTTTT
D gene: .; V gene: TRBV5-1; clone size: .; CDR3 length: 14; J gene: TRBJ2-7; CDR3 protein: CASSPRADYYEQYF; CDR3 DNA: TGCGCCAGCAGCCCTAGAGCGGACTACTACGAGCAGTACTTC
D gene: .; V gene: TRBV3-1/TRBV3-2; clone size: .; CDR3 length: 15; J gene: TRBJ2-6; CDR3 protein: CASTQGLGGANVLTF; CDR3 DNA: TGTGCCAGCACCCAGGGGTTGGGTGGGGCCAACGTCCTGACTTTC
D gene: TRBD1; V gene: TRBV5-1; clone size: few; CDR3 length: 16; J gene: TRBJ1-3; CDR3 protein: CASSRLGQGSGNTIYF; CDR3 DNA: TGCGCCAGCAGCCGGTTGGGACAGGGATCTGGAAACACCATATATTTT
D gene: TRBD1; V gene: TRBV5-1; clone size: .; CDR3 length: 13; J gene: TRBJ1-4; CDR3 protein: CASGKDRGEKLFF; CDR3 DNA: TGCGCCAGCGGAAAGGACAGGGGTGAAAAACTGTTTTTT
D gene: TRBD1; V gene: TRBV9; clone size: once; CDR3 length: 15; J gene: TRBJ2-7; CDR3 protein: CASSVTGTELYEQYF; CDR3 DNA: TGTGCCAGCAGCGTCACCGGGACAGAACTATACGAGCAGTACTTC
D gene: .; V gene: TRBV3-1/TRBV3-2; clone size: .; CDR3 length: 15; J gene: TRBJ2-4; CDR3 protein: CASSQDPNKKDFQYF; CDR3 DNA: TGTGCCAGCAGCCAAGACCCGAACAAGAAAGATTTTCAGTACTTC
D gene: .; V gene: TRBV5-1; clone size: .; CDR3 length: 17; J gene: TRBJ1-6; CDR3 protein: CASSLWGPGQYNSPLHF; CDR3 DNA: TGCGCCAGCAGCTTATGGGGCCCCGGACAGTATAATTCACCCCTCCACTTT
D gene: TRBD1; V gene: TRBV3-1/TRBV3-2; clone size: .; CDR3 length: 12; J gene: TRBJ1-5; CDR3 protein: CASGQGIQPQHF; CDR3 DNA: TGTGCCAGTGGACAGGGGATTCAGCCCCAGCATTTT
D gene: .; V gene: TRBV5-5; clone size: .; CDR3 length: 14; J gene: TRBJ2-5; CDR3 protein: CASSLTAAGKTQYF; CDR3 DNA: TGTGCCAGCAGCTTGACGGCCGCGGGAAAGACCCAGTACTTC
D gene: .; V gene: TRBV2; clone size: .; CDR3 length: 16; J gene: TRBJ2-2; CDR3 protein: CASSGWGFSWTGELFF; CDR3 DNA: TGTGCCAGCAGTGGCTGGGGTTTTAGCTGGACCGGGGAGCTGTTTTTT
D gene: .; V gene: TRBV28; clone size: .; CDR3 length: 16; J gene: TRBJ1-4; CDR3 protein: CASREQWGPTNEKLFF; CDR3 DNA: TGTGCCAGCAGGGAACAGTGGGGGCCAACTAATGAAAAACTGTTTTTT
D gene: TRBD2; V gene: TRBV18; clone size: .; CDR3 length: 14; J gene: TRBJ2-7; CDR3 protein: CASSPTSGGYEQYF; CDR3 DNA: TGTGCCAGCTCACCCACTAGCGGGGGCTACGAGCAGTACTTC
D gene: TRBD2; V gene: TRBV7-8; clone size: .; CDR3 length: 14; J gene: TRBJ2-5; CDR3 protein: CASSLTRGGETQYF; CDR3 DNA: TGTGCCAGCAGCTTAACCCGCGGGGGGGAGACCCAGTACTTC
D gene: .; V gene: TRBV9; clone size: .; CDR3 length: 13; J gene: TRBJ1-5; CDR3 protein: CASSVNSNQPQHF; CDR3 DNA: TGTGCCAGCAGCGTCAATAGCAATCAGCCCCAGCATTTT
D gene: .; V gene: TRBV5-5; clone size: .; CDR3 length: 15; J gene: TRBJ1-6; CDR3 protein: CASSFGQSYNSPLHF; CDR3 DNA: TGTGCCAGTAGCTTTGGACAGTCCTATAATTCACCCCTCCACTTT
D gene: TRBD1; V gene: TRBV4-1; clone size: .; CDR3 length: 18; J gene: TRBJ2-7; CDR3 protein: CASSQEGLGDSRIYEQYF; CDR3 DNA: TGCGCCAGCAGCCAAGAAGGGCTGGGGGACAGTCGTATATACGAGCAGTACTTC